This section outlines one T cell receptor (beta chain) sequence together with its context. An end of the junction does not agree with germline; a read error may underlie this. The data stem from a study of control samples from healthy donors and cancer patients. Sequencing used immunoSEQ multiplex PCR; TCRdb keeps in-frame clones, though not all of them. There are about 120,000 clones in the sample; 75% to 90% occur only once, and around 1.2% lies in the top ten. The CDR3 consists of 12 residues. The germline gives CDR1 KGHDR, CDR2 SFDVKD. The sequenced sample was PBMCs. The receptor comes from a woman aged 45-65 years with colorectal cancer. The chain has TRBV24-1 and TRBJ1-2; 9 nucleotides match TRBD1. The CDR3 sequence is CATSDFRRDRAF. As DNA, the CDR3 is TGTGCCACCAGTGATTTCAGGCGGGACAGGGCCTTC.